The clone carrying this T cell receptor beta chain was picked up a small number of times. Its antigen is unknown. The CDR3 totals 13 residues. CDR1 is SGHVS, CDR2 FNYEAQ, per germline. V was shortened by 3 bases and J by 3 bases, with 5 bases between the two germline ends. MiXCR was run by TCRdb on the 5' RACE reads, yielding one entry per CDR3 protein. Found here are fewer than 85,000 distinct CDR3 sequences, around 5% of them singletons; the top ten hold about 2.2%. This sample was included in a study of neurological immune-mediated disorders. Study outcomes and limitations: Phylogenetic grouping assigned the repertoires of 18 of 34 multiple sclerosis patients to a single cluster of related CDR3 sequences. This cluster may be a repertoire-level signature. Multiple sclerosis was found to have the least TCR clonal expansion, below healthy controls, and HTLV-1-associated myelopathy the most.

The clonotype was recovered from a woman aged 70-85 years with multiple sclerosis. The specimen was PBMCs. This sequence joins TRBV7-6 and TRBJ1-4; D not resolved. The CDR3, as DNA: TGTGCCAGCAGCTTCGGACCTAATGAAAAACTGTTTTTT. The encoded protein is CASSFGPNEKLFF.